This is a list of T cell receptor beta chains from one sample in a study of shared clonotypes between healthy human individuals. TCRdb's table, derived via immunoSEQ multiplex PCR, lists solely in-frame clones and lacks some. In the table there are millions of clones, more than 80% of which are singletons. Sequenced: naive CD4+ T cells sorted from blood. All receptors come from a young man in good health. Both conserved end residues are part of each CDR3. A D gene is named only where the DNA matches it firmly. A clone size is listed for some rows: how often the clone was seen (once, few, many), or a class if it is expanded.

DNA,CDR3,D,size,J,V
TGTGCCAGCAGCTTGGGAAACAGTAACTATGGCTACACCTTC,CASSLGNSNYGYTF,.,.,TRBJ1-2,TRBV5-4
TGCGCCAGCAGCTTGGGGGCGGCGGGAGGCTACAATGAGCAGTTCTTC,CASSLGAAGGYNEQFF,TRBD2,.,TRBJ2-1,TRBV5-1
TGCGCCAGCAGCTTGGGACATTTAGCGGGAGTTGCGGATGAGCAGTTCTTC,CASSLGHLAGVADEQFF,TRBD2,.,TRBJ2-1,TRBV5-1
TGTGCCAGCAGCTTGGCCGGGCTTTCTGAGCAGTTCTTC,CASSLAGLSEQFF,.,.,TRBJ2-1,TRBV5-4
TGTGCCAGCAGTGATGCTGGCGACTGGGGGGGCTACAATGAGCAGTTCTTC,CASSDAGDWGGYNEQFF,TRBD2,.,TRBJ2-1,TRBV25-1
TGTGCCAGCTCACCACCGGGGGCGCCGGGTGAAAAACTGTTTTTT,CASSPPGAPGEKLFF,.,.,TRBJ1-4,TRBV18
TGCGCCAGCAGCTTGGTATTGGGGTTTAACGATGGCTACACCTTC,CASSLVLGFNDGYTF,.,.,TRBJ1-2,TRBV5-1
TGTGCCTGGGGACAGGGGAGCACAGATACGCAGTATTTT,CAWGQGSTDTQYF,TRBD1,.,TRBJ2-3,TRBV30
TGTGCCAGCTCACCGATCGACAGTCAAAGCACAGATACGCAGTATTTT,CASSPIDSQSTDTQYF,.,.,TRBJ2-3,TRBV18
TGTGCCAGCAGCTTGGGGTCGCGGGACTATGGCTACACCTTC,CASSLGSRDYGYTF,.,.,TRBJ1-2,TRBV5-4
TGTGCCTGGAGTGTTGGGGCAGGGGGAGGCAATCAGCCCCAGCATTTT,CAWSVGAGGGNQPQHF,TRBD1,.,TRBJ1-5,TRBV30
TGTGCCTGGAGTGTCCCGAGCGGATACGAGCAGTACTTC,CAWSVPSGYEQYF,.,.,TRBJ2-7,TRBV30
TGTGCCAGTATGCAAGGGGGGTACGGAAACACCATATATTTT,CASMQGGYGNTIYF,.,.,TRBJ1-3,TRBV19
TGTGCCTGGAGTGTGTGGGACTCCTACAATGAGCAGTTCTTC,CAWSVWDSYNEQFF,.,once,TRBJ2-1,TRBV30
TGTGCTAGCAGCTCAAACAGGGACGAGGGGACCCAGTACTTC,CASSSNRDEGTQYF,.,.,TRBJ2-5,TRBV7-7
TGCGCCAGCAGCTCTGGGGAGTTCTATGGCTACACCTTC,CASSSGEFYGYTF,.,.,TRBJ1-2,TRBV5-1
TGTGCCAGCAGTTACTCGAATGTTCCTAGCTACGAGCAGTACTTC,CASSYSNVPSYEQYF,.,.,TRBJ2-7,TRBV6-6
TGTGCCAGCAGTTTCCAGGGACGCGCTGAAGCTTTCTTT,CASSFQGRAEAFF,.,.,TRBJ1-1,TRBV6-5
TGTGCCAGCAGCCGAGGTGGGTTTTCGGATCAGCCCCAGCATTTT,CASSRGGFSDQPQHF,.,.,TRBJ1-5,TRBV6-5
TGTGCCAGCAGCTTTCCAACGGGGGGCACTAGCTCCTATAATTCACCCCTCCACTTT,CASSFPTGGTSSYNSPLHF,.,.,TRBJ1-6,TRBV7-8
TGTGCCACCAGTAGGGTCGGGGTAGAAGGAACTGAAGCTTTCTTT,CATSRVGVEGTEAFF,.,once,TRBJ1-1,TRBV19
TGTGCCAGCAGCTTGGTGTGGGACTTAGGAGAGCAGTACTTC,CASSLVWDLGEQYF,.,.,TRBJ2-7,TRBV5-5
TGTGCCAGCAGCCAAAGGGTCGTTGCAGATACGCAGTATTTT,CASSQRVVADTQYF,.,.,TRBJ2-3,TRBV14
TGTGCCAGTAGTAGTGCAGGGGCGATGGACTTC,CASSSAGAMDF,.,few,TRBJ2-4,TRBV19
TGTGCCAGCAGTCGTTCCCATGAAGAGACCCAGTACTTC,CASSRSHEETQYF,.,.,TRBJ2-5,TRBV28
TGTGCCAGCAGTCCCCTCCGAACCACAGATACGCAGTATTTT,CASSPLRTTDTQYF,.,.,TRBJ2-3,TRBV7-2
TGTGCCAGTAGTACTCTCGCTCCAGGGACGTATACGCAGTATTTT,CASSTLAPGTYTQYF,.,.,TRBJ2-3,TRBV19
TGTGCCAGCAGCTTCGGGGGAATCACTGAAGCTTTCTTT,CASSFGGITEAFF,.,.,TRBJ1-1,TRBV7-8
TGTGCCATCAGTGAGCGCAGCTCTAACTATGGCTACACCTTC,CAISERSSNYGYTF,.,.,TRBJ1-2,TRBV10-3
TGTGCCAGCAGCTACATCAGGGCTGGCTACACCTTC,CASSYIRAGYTF,.,.,TRBJ1-2,TRBV7-9
TGCGCCAGCAGCTCAAGGACAGCCCCCGGGGAGCTGTTTTTT,CASSSRTAPGELFF,.,.,TRBJ2-2,TRBV5-1
TGCGCCAGCAGCTTGGGGGGGACGACGGTGAACACTGAAGCTTTCTTT,CASSLGGTTVNTEAFF,.,.,TRBJ1-1,TRBV5-1
TGTGCCTGGAGCCCCGGGGTCCTTATTGGCGAGCAGTACTTC,CAWSPGVLIGEQYF,.,.,TRBJ2-7,TRBV30
TGTGCCAGCAGTCAGCGGAACACTGAAGCTTTCTTT,CASSQRNTEAFF,.,once,TRBJ1-1,TRBV27
TGTGCCAGCACCACCAGGGGGGAGGGAGCTGAAGCTTTCTTT,CASTTRGEGAEAFF,TRBD1,.,TRBJ1-1,TRBV7-2
TGTGCCAGCAGCCCTATATCCTACGAGCAGTACTTC,CASSPISYEQYF,.,.,TRBJ2-7,TRBV11-2
TGTGCCTGGAGTGGGAACCTCGGCAATCAGCCCCAGCATTTT,CAWSGNLGNQPQHF,.,few,TRBJ1-5,TRBV30
TGTGCCAGCAGCAAAGACGGAACCTTCGGCTACACCTTC,CASSKDGTFGYTF,.,.,TRBJ1-2,TRBV5-4
TGTGCCACCTATACGGGACAGCGCACAGATACGCAGTATTTT,CATYTGQRTDTQYF,TRBD1,once,TRBJ2-3,TRBV28
TGTGCCAGCAGTGAAGGCGGGGGCGCAGGAATGAACACTGAAGCTTTCTTT,CASSEGGGAGMNTEAFF,.,.,TRBJ1-1,TRBV6-1
TGTGCCAGCAGTTTATATGGGGGTGAAGCTTTCTTT,CASSLYGGEAFF,.,.,TRBJ1-1,TRBV27
TGTGCCATCAGTGAGTGGGGTCGGGGGGAAGCTTTCTTT,CAISEWGRGEAFF,.,few,TRBJ1-1,TRBV10-3
TGTGCCAGCAGTGAAGGCGACAGGGGAGATCAGCCCCAGCATTTT,CASSEGDRGDQPQHF,TRBD1,.,TRBJ1-5,TRBV6-1
TGTGCCAGCAGCGGGGGACGGGAGCCTTATGGCTACACCTTC,CASSGGREPYGYTF,.,.,TRBJ1-2,TRBV5-4
TGTGCCAGCAGCTTAACGGCTAGCGGGAGGGGCACAGATACGCAGTATTTT,CASSLTASGRGTDTQYF,TRBD2,.,TRBJ2-3,TRBV7-6
TGTGCCAGCAGTGAAAGCTCTGGGGCCAACGTCCTGACTTTC,CASSESSGANVLTF,.,.,TRBJ2-6,TRBV25-1
TGTGCCAGCAGTTTGGGGACAGCCACCGGGGAGCTGTTTTTT,CASSLGTATGELFF,TRBD1,.,TRBJ2-2,TRBV27
TGTGCCAGCAGCAATAGCAATCAGCCCCAGCATTTT,CASSNSNQPQHF,.,.,TRBJ1-5,TRBV6-6
TGCGCCAGCAGCTTTAGCGGTCGAGGGACAGATACGCAGTATTTT,CASSFSGRGTDTQYF,.,.,TRBJ2-3,TRBV5-1
TGTGCCAGCGGCGTTGGGGGGGACACAGATACGCAGTATTTT,CASGVGGDTDTQYF,TRBD2,.,TRBJ2-3,TRBV2
TGTGCCAGCAGTGAAGGGTCTATCAGGAATACGCAGTATTTT,CASSEGSIRNTQYF,.,.,TRBJ2-3,TRBV6-1
TGTGCCAGCTCAGCAGAAACCTGGTATGGCTACACCTTC,CASSAETWYGYTF,.,.,TRBJ1-2,TRBV18
TGCAGTGCTAGGACAGGGATTGGGGCTTTCTTT,CSARTGIGAFF,TRBD1,once,TRBJ1-1,TRBV20-1
TGTGCCAGCAGAAACCGGGGGAATGGCTACACCTTC,CASRNRGNGYTF,.,.,TRBJ1-2,TRBV6-5
TGTGCCATCAGAGACACAGATACGCAGTATTTT,CAIRDTDTQYF,.,.,TRBJ2-3,TRBV10-3
TGTGCCAGCAGGGTTAGAAGGGGGTATCAGCCCCAGCATTTT,CASRVRRGYQPQHF,.,.,TRBJ1-5,TRBV6-5
TGTGCCTGGAGTAAGGGACAACGCAATCAGCCCCAGCATTTT,CAWSKGQRNQPQHF,.,.,TRBJ1-5,TRBV30
TGTGCCAGCAGTTACCCGGGGGTTGCCTACGAGCAGTACTTC,CASSYPGVAYEQYF,.,.,TRBJ2-7,TRBV6-6
TGTGCCTGGAGTGTGTTCCCCGTTCCGACCGGGGAGCTGTTTTTT,CAWSVFPVPTGELFF,.,.,TRBJ2-2,TRBV30
TGTGCCAGCAGTTACTCGGGCAGGGGCTCTTACGAGCAGTACTTC,CASSYSGRGSYEQYF,.,.,TRBJ2-7,TRBV6-5